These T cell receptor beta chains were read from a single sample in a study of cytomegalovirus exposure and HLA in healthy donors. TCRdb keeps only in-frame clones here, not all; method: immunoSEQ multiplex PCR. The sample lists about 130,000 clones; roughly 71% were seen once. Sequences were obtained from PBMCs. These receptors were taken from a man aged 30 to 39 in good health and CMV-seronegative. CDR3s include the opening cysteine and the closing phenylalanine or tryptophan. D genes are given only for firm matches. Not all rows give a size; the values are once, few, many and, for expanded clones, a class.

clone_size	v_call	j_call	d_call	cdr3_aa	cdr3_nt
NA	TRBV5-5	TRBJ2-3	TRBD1	CASSLGGQGLDTQYF	TGTGCCAGCAGCTTGGGGGGACAGGGTCTAGATACGCAGTATTTT
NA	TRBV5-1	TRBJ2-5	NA	CASSLLQGQETQYF	TGCGCCAGCAGCTTGCTCCAGGGACAAGAGACCCAGTACTTC
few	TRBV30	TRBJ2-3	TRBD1	CASDRGLSTDTQYF	TGTGCCTCGGACAGGGGGCTTAGCACAGATACGCAGTATTTT
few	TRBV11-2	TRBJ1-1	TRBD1	CASSPRTGGAPEAFF	TGTGCCAGCAGCCCCAGGACAGGGGGGGCCCCTGAAGCTTTCTTT
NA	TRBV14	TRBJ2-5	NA	CASSHSARRSWETQYF	TGTGCCAGCAGCCATAGCGCGAGGAGGTCGTGGGAGACCCAGTACTTC
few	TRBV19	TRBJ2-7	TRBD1	CASSPTPTGAEEQYF	TGTGCCAGTAGTCCAACTCCGACAGGGGCGGAAGAGCAGTACTTC
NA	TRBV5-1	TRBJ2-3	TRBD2	CASSLGLLGGTDTQYF	TGCGCCAGCAGCTTGGGTCTTTTGGGGGGGACCGATACGCAGTATTTT
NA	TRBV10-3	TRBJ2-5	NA	CATGWSLDEGETQYF	TGTGCCACCGGGTGGTCGCTGGACGAGGGAGAGACCCAGTACTTC
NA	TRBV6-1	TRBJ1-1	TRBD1	CASVQGGIVNTEAFF	TGTGCCAGCGTACAGGGGGGGATTGTGAACACTGAAGCTTTCTTT
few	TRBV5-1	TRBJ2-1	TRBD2	CASSLGGLAGKGQFF	TGCGCCAGCAGCTTGGGGGGACTAGCGGGTAAGGGCCAGTTCTTC
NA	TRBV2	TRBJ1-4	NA	CASSEKRANEKLFF	TGTGCCAGCAGTGAGAAGCGGGCTAATGAAAAACTGTTTTTT
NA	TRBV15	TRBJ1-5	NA	CATSRDVGAGSQHF	TGTGCCACCAGCAGAGATGTAGGGGCTGGGTCCCAGCATTTT
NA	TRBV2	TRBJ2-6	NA	CASSVQGRGSGANVLTF	TGTGCCAGCAGTGTACAGGGTCGCGGCTCTGGGGCCAACGTCCTGACTTTC
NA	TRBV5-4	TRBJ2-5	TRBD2	CASSLGQWTSGQETQYF	TGTGCCAGCAGCTTGGGACAGTGGACTAGCGGCCAAGAGACCCAGTACTTC
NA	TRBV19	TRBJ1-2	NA	CASSLNYGYTF	TGTGCCAGTTCCCTCAACTATGGCTACACCTTC
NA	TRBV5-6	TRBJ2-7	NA	CASTSRASEQYF	TGTGCCAGCACTTCGAGAGCCTCCGAGCAGTACTTC
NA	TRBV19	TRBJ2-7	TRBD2	CASSIGAGARYEQYF	TGTGCCAGTAGTATAGGGGCGGGAGCGAGGTACGAGCAGTACTTC
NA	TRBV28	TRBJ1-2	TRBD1	CASTDRVNGYTF	TGTGCCAGCACAGACAGGGTGAATGGCTACACCTTC
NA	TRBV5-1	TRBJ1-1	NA	CASSLGGDTEAFF	TGCGCCAGCAGCTTGGGGGGGGACACTGAAGCTTTCTTT
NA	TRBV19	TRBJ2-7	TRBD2	CASRDTPGTSSAEQYF	TGTGCCAGTAGGGATACACCCGGGACTAGCAGCGCCGAGCAGTACTTC
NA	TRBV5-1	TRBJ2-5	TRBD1	CASSELDRGKETQYF	TGCGCCAGCAGCGAACTAGACAGGGGGAAAGAGACCCAGTACTTC
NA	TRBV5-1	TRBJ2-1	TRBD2	CASSIAGLAGGGEQFF	TGCGCCAGCAGCATCGCGGGACTAGCGGGAGGAGGTGAGCAGTTCTTC
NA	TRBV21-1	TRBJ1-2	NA	CASSNYYREGSYGYTF	TGTGCCAGCAGCAACTACTACAGGGAGGGGAGCTATGGCTACACCTTC
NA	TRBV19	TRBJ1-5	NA	CASSMRRQGVSQPQHF	TGTGCCAGTAGTATGAGACGTCAAGGGGTAAGTCAGCCCCAGCATTTT
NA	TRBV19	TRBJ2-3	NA	CASKEGAGGYTDTQYF	TGTGCCAGTAAGGAGGGGGCGGGGGGATACACAGATACGCAGTATTTT
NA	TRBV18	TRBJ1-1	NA	CASSPTAEGTEAFF	TGTGCCAGCTCACCAACAGCCGAGGGCACTGAAGCTTTCTTT
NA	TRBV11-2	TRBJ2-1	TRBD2	CASSLDLGGEGRNEQFF	TGTGCCAGCAGCTTAGATCTGGGAGGGGAGGGCCGCAATGAGCAGTTCTTC
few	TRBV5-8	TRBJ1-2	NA	CASSFDRRNYGYTF	TGTGCCAGCAGCTTCGACAGGCGTAACTATGGCTACACCTTC
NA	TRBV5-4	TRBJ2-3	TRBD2	CASSPGTSGGAGDTQYF	TGTGCCAGCAGCCCCGGGACTAGCGGGGGGGCCGGAGATACGCAGTATTTT
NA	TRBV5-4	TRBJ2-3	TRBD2	CASSSASGMISDTQYF	TGTGCCAGCAGCTCGGCTAGCGGGATGATTTCGGATACGCAGTATTTT
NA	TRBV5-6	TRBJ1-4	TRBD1	CASSFRQGGEKLFF	TGTGCCAGCAGCTTCCGACAGGGGGGTGAAAAACTGTTTTTT
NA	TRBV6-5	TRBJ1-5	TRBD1	CASSYSGDREQHF	TGTGCCAGCAGTTACTCTGGCGACAGGGAACAGCATTTT
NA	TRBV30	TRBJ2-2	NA	CAWSVLNRGSSTGELFF	TGTGCCTGGAGTGTACTGAATAGAGGCAGCAGCACCGGGGAGCTGTTTTTT
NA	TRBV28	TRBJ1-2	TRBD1	CASYLPGGLGGYTF	TGTGCCAGCTACCTCCCAGGGGGCCTGGGGGGCTACACCTTC
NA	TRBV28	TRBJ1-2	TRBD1	CATKGGGLNYGYTF	TGTGCCACCAAAGGAGGGGGCCTTAACTATGGCTACACCTTC
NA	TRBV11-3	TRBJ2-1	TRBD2	CASSLEYASGRAGEQFF	TGTGCCAGCAGCTTAGAGTATGCTAGCGGGAGGGCGGGTGAGCAGTTCTTC
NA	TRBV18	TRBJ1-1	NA	CASSPLGQPMNTEAFF	TGTGCCAGCTCACCACTAGGACAACCTATGAACACTGAAGCTTTCTTT
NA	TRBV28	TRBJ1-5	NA	CASSLRTSNQPQHF	TGTGCCAGCAGTTTAAGGACTTCCAATCAGCCCCAGCATTTT
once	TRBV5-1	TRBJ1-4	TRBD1	CASSTGTGLNEKLFF	TGCGCCAGCAGCACAGGGACAGGGCTAAATGAAAAACTGTTTTTT
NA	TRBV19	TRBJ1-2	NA	CASSITTEDGYTF	TGTGCCAGTAGTATAACGACAGAGGATGGCTACACCTTC
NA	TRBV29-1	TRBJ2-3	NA	CSVDARGSTDTQYF	TGCAGCGTTGACGCGCGGGGAAGCACAGATACGCAGTATTTT
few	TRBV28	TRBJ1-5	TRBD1	CASSSPPGTGNQPQHF	TGTGCCAGCAGTTCACCCCCCGGGACAGGCAATCAGCCCCAGCATTTT
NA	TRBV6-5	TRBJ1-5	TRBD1	CASSHRGNNQPQHF	TGTGCCAGCAGCCACAGGGGGAACAATCAGCCCCAGCATTTT